Listed below are T cell receptor beta chains from one sample, sequenced in a study of CD8+CD57+ T cells in acquired aplastic anemia. TCRdb re-analysed the reads in MiXCR, keeping a single row per CDR3 protein. Here the sample spans 260,000 or so distinct CDR3 sequences, around 45% being singletons. Sequencing was done on a sample of sorted CD4+, CD8+, or CD8+CD57+ T cells (not recorded which) from PBMCs. The receptors were sampled from a human donor with aplastic anemia. Each CDR3 is given with its conserved first and last residue. A D gene is named only where the DNA matches it firmly. Some rows mark clone size as missing; the rest say once, few, many or name a class of expanded clone.

J,D,V,size,length,CDR3,DNA
TRBJ1-4,NA,TRBV2,NA,14,CASSMGGPNEKLFF,TGTGCCAGTAGTATGGGAGGGCCTAATGAAAAACTGTTTTTT
TRBJ2-7,NA,TRBV19,NA,15,CASSITEGYGYEQYF,TGTGCCAGTAGTATTACGGAGGGGTATGGCTACGAGCAGTACTTC
TRBJ2-5,NA,TRBV6-1,NA,14,CASSERGLQETQYF,TGTGCCAGCAGTGAACGGGGGCTCCAAGAGACCCAGTACTTC
TRBJ1-3,NA,TRBV3-1,NA,12,CASSPDRQTIYF,TGTGCCAGCAGCCCTGATCGACAGACCATATATTTT
TRBJ1-2,NA,TRBV9,many,16,CASSVAPGPDHYGYTF,TGTGCCAGCAGCGTAGCCCCCGGACCCGACCACTATGGCTACACCTTC
TRBJ2-3,NA,TRBV14,NA,11,CASSKGDTQYF,TGTGCCAGCAGCAAGGGGGATACGCAGTATTTT
TRBJ2-1,NA,TRBV5-8,NA,15,CASSLRTFSYNEQFF,TGTGCCAGCAGCTTACGGACATTCTCCTACAATGAGCAGTTCTTC
TRBJ2-3,TRBD1,TRBV9,NA,17,CASSLRDSSLGADTQYF,TGTGCCAGCAGCCTAAGGGACAGCTCTTTGGGGGCAGATACGCAGTATTTT
TRBJ2-4,TRBD2,TRBV20-1,few,19,CSAREPGLAGILAKNIQYF,TGCAGTGCTAGAGAACCGGGACTAGCGGGGATTCTAGCCAAAAACATTCAGTACTTC
TRBJ1-1,NA,TRBV10-3,many,16,CAISEFPDRIEFEAFF,TGTGCCATCAGTGAGTTCCCCGACAGGATCGAATTTGAAGCTTTCTTT
TRBJ1-1,TRBD1,TRBV15,NA,16,CATSRGTGRLNTEAFF,TGTGCCACCAGCAGAGGGACAGGGCGATTGAACACTGAAGCTTTCTTT
TRBJ2-6,TRBD1,TRBV28,few,17,CASSAGTAGSGANVLTF,TGTGCCAGCAGTGCCGGGACAGCTGGCTCTGGGGCCAACGTCCTGACTTTC
TRBJ2-7,NA,TRBV25-1,NA,15,CASSPPGTRTYEQYF,TGTGCCAGCAGCCCCCCCGGGACACGGACCTACGAGCAGTACTTC
TRBJ2-6,NA,TRBV4-1,NA,16,CAGSQDLGSGANVLTF,TGCGCCGGCAGCCAAGATCTAGGATCCGGGGCCAACGTCCTGACTTTC
TRBJ2-5,NA,TRBV7-2,NA,9,CASSASRYF,TGCGCCAGCAGCGCGTCCCGGTACTTC
TRBJ1-2,TRBD1,TRBV6-5,many,15,CASSVGQGAHYGYTF,TGTGCCAGCAGCGTGGGACAGGGGGCTCACTATGGCTACACCTTC
TRBJ1-2,TRBD1,TRBV6-5,NA,13,CASSESTGDYYTF,TGTGCCAGCAGTGAATCGACAGGGGATTACTACACCTTC
TRBJ2-5,TRBD2,TRBV28,few,16,CASSATTTSGYGTQYF,TGTGCCAGCAGTGCCACGACGACTAGCGGTTACGGGACCCAGTACTTC
TRBJ2-1,TRBD1,TRBV7-6,NA,15,CASSLGTVRYNEQFF,TGTGCCAGCAGCTTGGGGACAGTCCGTTACAATGAGCAGTTCTTC
TRBJ2-5,TRBD2,TRBV7-3,many,16,CASSLPIAGEQETQYF,TGTGCCAGCAGCTTACCTATAGCGGGGGAGCAAGAGACCCAGTACTTC
TRBJ2-5,TRBD1,TRBV7-9,NA,13,CASSRTRQGARYF,TGTGCTAGCAGCCGAACGAGACAGGGCGCCCGGTACTTC
TRBJ1-5,NA,TRBV20-1,once,15,CSAREAGNSNQPQHF,TGCAGTGCTAGAGAGGCCGGGAATAGCAATCAGCCCCAGCATTTT
TRBJ1-2,TRBD1,TRBV2,once,10,CATRGLGYTF,TGTGCCACCAGGGGGCTGGGCTACACCTTC
TRBJ1-4,NA,TRBV5-1,NA,14,CASSLGTVNEKLFF,TGCGCCAGCAGCTTGGGGACAGTTAATGAAAAACTGTTTTTT
TRBJ1-1,NA,TRBV29-1,NA,17,CSVLLFPTNQGSTEAFF,TGCAGCGTTCTCCTGTTCCCAACTAATCAGGGGTCCACTGAAGCTTTCTTT
TRBJ2-5,NA,TRBV30,few,14,CAWSSGAGQETQYF,TGTGCCTGGAGTAGTGGGGCAGGCCAAGAGACCCAGTACTTC
TRBJ1-1,NA,TRBV20-1,NA,12,CSAPRGGSEAFF,TGCAGTGCTCCCCGGGGGGGTTCTGAAGCTTTCTTT
TRBJ1-2,NA,TRBV20-1,NA,13,CSATRESDYGYTF,TGCAGTGCCACCCGGGAGAGCGACTATGGCTACACCTTC
TRBJ2-1,TRBD2,TRBV20-1,NA,11,CSGGGYNEQFF,TGCAGTGGGGGGGGCTACAATGAGCAGTTCTTC
TRBJ2-3,TRBD1,TRBV24-1,NA,16,CATSDPGQAVVDTQYF,TGTGCCACCAGTGATCCGGGACAGGCTGTAGTAGATACACAGTATTTT
TRBJ2-3,NA,TRBV5-1,NA,15,CASSPVWENTDTQYF,TGCGCCAGCAGCCCCGTATGGGAGAACACAGATACGCAGTATTTT
TRBJ1-6,TRBD1,TRBV5-1,many,15,CASSPSGGEGSPLHF,TGCGCCAGCAGCCCCTCAGGGGGCGAGGGTTCACCCCTCCACTTT
TRBJ1-6,NA,TRBV11-2,many,16,CASSRTVNGRNSPLHF,TGTGCCAGCAGCCGGACAGTGAACGGACGGAATTCACCCCTCCACTTT
TRBJ2-7,NA,TRBV24-1,many,15,CATSDSDRAPYEQYF,TGTGCCACCAGTGATTCGGACAGAGCGCCATACGAGCAGTACTTC
TRBJ1-6,NA,TRBV19,many,15,CASSMEGSYNSPLHF,TGTGCCAGTAGTATGGAAGGGTCGTATAATTCACCCCTCCACTTT
TRBJ1-2,NA,TRBV6-4,few,15,CASSDSRDGGYGYTF,TGTGCCAGCAGTGACTCGCGGGATGGGGGCTATGGCTACACCTTC
TRBJ2-7,NA,TRBV27,NA,15,CASSLGGLEYGEQYF,TGTGCCAGCAGTTTAGGAGGGCTTGAGTACGGCGAGCAGTACTTC
TRBJ2-7,NA,TRBV20-1,NA,12,CRGGLVVDEQYF,TGCAGGGGGGGCCTTGTCGTTGACGAGCAGTACTTC
TRBJ2-3,TRBD2,TRBV6-5,many,15,CASGRTSGITDTQYF,TGTGCCAGCGGTAGGACTAGCGGGATCACAGATACGCAGTATTTT
TRBJ2-6,NA,TRBV19,NA,13,CASKPPAANVLTF,TGTGCCAGTAAACCCCCGGCGGCCAACGTCCTGACTTTC